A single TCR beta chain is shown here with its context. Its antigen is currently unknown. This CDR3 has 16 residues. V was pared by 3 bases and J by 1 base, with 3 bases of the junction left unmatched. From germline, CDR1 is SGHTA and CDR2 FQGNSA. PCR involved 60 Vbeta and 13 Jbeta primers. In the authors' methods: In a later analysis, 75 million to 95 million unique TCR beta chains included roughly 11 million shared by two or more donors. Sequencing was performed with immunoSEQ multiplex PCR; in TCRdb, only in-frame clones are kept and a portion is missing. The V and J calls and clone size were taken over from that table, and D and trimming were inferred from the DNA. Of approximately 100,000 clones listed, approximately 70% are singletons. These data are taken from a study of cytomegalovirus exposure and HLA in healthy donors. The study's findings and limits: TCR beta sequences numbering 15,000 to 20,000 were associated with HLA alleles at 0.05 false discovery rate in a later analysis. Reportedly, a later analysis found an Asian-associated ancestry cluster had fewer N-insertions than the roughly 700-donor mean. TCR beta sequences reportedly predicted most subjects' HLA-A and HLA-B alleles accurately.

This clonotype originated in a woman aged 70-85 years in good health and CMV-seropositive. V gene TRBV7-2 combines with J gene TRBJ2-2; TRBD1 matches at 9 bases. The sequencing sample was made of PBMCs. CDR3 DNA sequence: TGTGCCAGCAGCTTCAACAGGGGGCGGAACACCGGGGAGCTGTTTTTT. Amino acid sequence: CASSFNRGRNTGELFF.